One and the same sample provided the 13 T cell receptor beta chains below, sequenced in a study of OX40 agonist ivuxolimab in advanced cancers. Assay: immunoSEQ multiplex PCR; the TCRdb copy retains only in-frame clones and omits some. The data show some 80,000 clones, about 88% seen once. This specimen was CD4+ or CD8+ T cells sorted from blood, taken in a trial of the OX40 agonist ivuxolimab. These receptors came from an adult with an advanced solid tumor such as melanoma, head and neck, liver or kidney cancer.

A few counts support this clone. This chain uses TRBV13 with TRBJ1-2; D call uncertain. Trimming stripped 5 bases from V and 5 bases from J, with 12 bases between. Per the germline V gene, CDR1 is PRHDT and CDR2 is FYEKMQ (reference sequence). The CDR3 covers 13 residues. CDR3 in DNA: TGTGCCAGCAGCAGCCGTGGGCTGTATGGCTACACCTTC. As protein: CASSSRGLYGYTF.

This chain uses TRBV5-6 with TRBJ1-2, with D perhaps matching TRBD1 (6 bases). Trimming removed 4 bases at V and 8 bases at J, with 15 bases between. The CDR3 is made up of 13 amino acids. Germline CDR1 and CDR2: SGHDT and YYEEEE. CDR3 protein: CASSRGGAKGYTF. The CDR3 coding sequence is TGTGCCAGCAGCCGCGGGGGGGCAAAGGGCTACACCTTC.

V gene TRBV6-6 combines with J gene TRBJ1-6; D might be TRBD1 (6 bases). The V gene's germline CDR1 is MNHNY and CDR2 SVGAGI (reference sequence). The length of the CDR3 is 15 residues. V lost 0 bases to trimming and J lost 9 bases, with 12 bases between them. CDR3 DNA: TGTGCCAGCAGTTACTCCCCCACACAGGGTTCACCCCTCCACTTT. Translating it yields CASSYSPTQGSPLHF.

The chain is built from TRBV27 and TRBJ1-5; D perhaps matches TRBD1 (5 bases). V was clipped by 3 bases and J by 6 bases, with 12 bases between them. This CDR3 spans 14 amino acids. Germline CDR1 and CDR2: MNHEY and SMNVEV (reference sequence). The CDR3 spells CASSLSRGIQPQHF. CDR3 coding DNA: TGTGCCAGCAGTTTGAGCCGGGGGATTCAGCCCCAGCATTTT.

The gene calls are TRBV21-1 and TRBJ2-3; the DNA was not compared with TRBD1, the D call given in the table. TRBV21-1 is a pseudogene segment. The CDR3 spans 16 residues. The CDR3 is CASSKDVWHSSDTQYF. CDR3 DNA sequence: TGTGCCAGCAGCAAAGATGTGTGGCACAGCTCAGATACGCAGTATTTT.

This chain links TRBV5-6 with TRBJ1-5; weak D call: TRBD1 (6 bases). Germline V gene sequence: CDR1 SGHDT, CDR2 YYEEEE. The CDR3 is 15 amino acids. V shed 2 bases and J shed 4 bases, with 13 bases lying between them. CDR3 DNA: TGTGCCAGCAGCTTCCTCGGACAGCCAAATCAGCCCCAGCATTTT. Its protein product is CASSFLGQPNQPQHF. The entire variable domain, with the rest obtained from reference TRBV5-6 and TRBJ1-5, is as follows: DAGVTQSPTHLIKTRGQQVTLRCSPKSGHDTVSWYQQALGQGPQFIFQYYEEEERQRGNFPDRFSGHQFPNYSSELNVNALLLGDSALYLCASSFLGQPNQPQHFGDGTRLSIL.

J is TRBJ1-1 and V is TRBV11-2; 10 positions match TRBD1. The CDR3 is 15 amino acids. V lost 3 bases, J lost 5 bases, and 6 bases stayed unmatched. Germline V lookup: CDR1 SGHAT, CDR2 FQNNGV. The CDR3 loop reads CASSFGTGVGTEAFF. The DNA of the CDR3 is TGTGCCAGCAGCTTCGGGACAGGGGTAGGAACTGAAGCTTTCTTT.

The J gene is TRBJ1-4, the V gene TRBV9; 7 bases map to TRBD1. With 0 bases clipped from V and 6 bases from J, the junction kept 2 bases outside the gene matches. CDR1 is SGDLS and CDR2 is YYNGEE in the germline V gene. The CDR3 totals 14 residues. CDR3 bases: TGTGCCAGCAGCGTAGTAGGGACAGATGAAAAACTGTTTTTT. This codes for CASSVVGTDEKLFF. The entire variable domain, with the rest obtained from reference TRBV9 and TRBJ1-4, is as follows: DSGVTQTPKHLITATGQRVTLRCSPRSGDLSVYWYQQSLDQGLQFLIQYYNGEERAKGNILERFSAQQFPDLHSELNLSSLELGDSALYFCASSVVGTDEKLFFGSGTQLSVL.

This clone was found a few times. The V and J genes are TRBV7-2 and TRBJ1-5; no definite D call. V shed 5 bases and J shed 6 bases, with 8 bases lying between them. The CDR3 has 12 residues. From germline, CDR1 is SGHTA and CDR2 FQGNSA. The CDR3 DNA sequence: TGTGCCAGCAGCAATCGTCGTCAGCCCCAGCATTTT. This encodes CASSNRRQPQHF.

The J gene is TRBJ2-5, the V gene TRBV4-3, with TRBD2 identical over 13 bases. J was trimmed by 4 bases and V by 4 bases; bases with no gene match: 6. The V gene's germline CDR1 is LGHNA and CDR2 YSLEER. CDR3 length equals 16 residues. CDR3 amino acids: CASSLRLAGGRETQYF. The CDR3 DNA reads TGCGCCAGCAGCCTGAGACTAGCGGGGGGAAGAGAGACCCAGTACTTC.

The chain uses TRBV10-3 and TRBJ1-3; D gene ambiguous. Germline CDR1 is ENHRY and CDR2 is SYGVKD. This CDR3 spans 12 amino acids. The V end was cut by 4 bases, the J end by 8 bases, with 9 bases between. This chain's CDR3 is CAISVTVDTIYF. CDR3 bases: TGTGCCATCAGTGTTACAGTAGACACCATATATTTT.

The chain combines TRBV11-2 with TRBJ1-1; D possibly corresponds to TRBD1 (5 bases). Germline V gene lookup returns CDR1 SGHAT and CDR2 FQNNGV. The CDR3 runs to 13 residues. V was cut by 5 bases and J by 0 bases, with 7 bases left in between. CDR3 region: CASSRGVNTEAFF. The CDR3 DNA reads as TGTGCCAGCAGCCGGGGCGTGAACACTGAAGCTTTCTTT.

This clone showed up just once. The rearrangement uses TRBV18 and TRBJ1-5; D remains unclear. The V end lost 3 bases, the J end lost 6 bases, and 12 bases lay between the germline ends. There are 14 residues in the CDR3. Germline V gives CDR1 KGHSH, CDR2 LQKENI. The CDR3 DNA reads as TGTGCCAGCTCACCTTATCAGGAGACTCAGCCCCAGCATTTT. It encodes CASSPYQETQPQHF. The variable domain in full, with the rest retrieved from reference TRBV18 and TRBJ1-5, is NAGVMQNPRHLVRRRGQEARLRCSPMKGHSHVYWYRQLPEEGLKFMVYLQKENIIDESGMPKERFSAEFPKEGPSILRIQQVVRGDSAAYFCASSPYQETQPQHFGDGTRLSIL.